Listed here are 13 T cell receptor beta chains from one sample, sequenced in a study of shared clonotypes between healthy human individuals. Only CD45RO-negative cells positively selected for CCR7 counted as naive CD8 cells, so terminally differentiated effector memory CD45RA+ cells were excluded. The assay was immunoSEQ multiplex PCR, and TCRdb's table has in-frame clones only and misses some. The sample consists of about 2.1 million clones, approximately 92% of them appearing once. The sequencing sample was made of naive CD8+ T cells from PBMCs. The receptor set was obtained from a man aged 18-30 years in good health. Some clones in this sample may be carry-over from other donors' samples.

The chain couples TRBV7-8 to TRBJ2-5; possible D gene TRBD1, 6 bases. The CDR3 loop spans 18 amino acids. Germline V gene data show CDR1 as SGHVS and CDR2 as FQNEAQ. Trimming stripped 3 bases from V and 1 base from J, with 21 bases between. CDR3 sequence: CASSLLVFMGTFQETQYF. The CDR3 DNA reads TGTGCCAGCAGCTTGCTTGTATTTATGGGGACATTCCAAGAGACCCAGTACTTC.

In nucleotides, the CDR3 is TGTGCCAGCAGTCCCAACGAGGGGGGCGGCTACACCTTC. The encoded protein is CASSPNEGGGYTF. The V gene is TRBV27, the J gene TRBJ1-2, with D perhaps TRBD1 (6 bases). The CDR3 sequence is 13 residues long. Deletions cut 5 bases from V and 8 bases from J, with 15 bases between. The V gene's germline CDR1 is MNHEY and CDR2 SMNVEV (reference sequence).

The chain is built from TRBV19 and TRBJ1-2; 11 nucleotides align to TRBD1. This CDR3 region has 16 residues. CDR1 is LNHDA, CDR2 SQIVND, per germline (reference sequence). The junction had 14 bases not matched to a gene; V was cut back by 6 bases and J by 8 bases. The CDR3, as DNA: TGTGCCAGTAGAGATCTCCCGGGACAGGGGGGCCTGGGCTACACCTTC. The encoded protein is CASRDLPGQGGLGYTF.

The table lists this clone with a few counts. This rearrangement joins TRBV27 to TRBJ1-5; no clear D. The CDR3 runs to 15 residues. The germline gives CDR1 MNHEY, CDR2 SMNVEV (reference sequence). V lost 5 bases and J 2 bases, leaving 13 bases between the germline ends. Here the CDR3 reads CASSLTRDGNQPQHF. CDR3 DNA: TGTGCCAGCAGTCTTACAAGGGATGGCAATCAGCCCCAGCATTTT.

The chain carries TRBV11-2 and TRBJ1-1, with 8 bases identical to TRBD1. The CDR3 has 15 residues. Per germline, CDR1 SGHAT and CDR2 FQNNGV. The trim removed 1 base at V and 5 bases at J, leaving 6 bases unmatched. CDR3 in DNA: TGTGCCAGCAGCTTAGGGCAGGGGGCGAATACTGAAGCTTTCTTT. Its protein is CASSLGQGANTEAFF.

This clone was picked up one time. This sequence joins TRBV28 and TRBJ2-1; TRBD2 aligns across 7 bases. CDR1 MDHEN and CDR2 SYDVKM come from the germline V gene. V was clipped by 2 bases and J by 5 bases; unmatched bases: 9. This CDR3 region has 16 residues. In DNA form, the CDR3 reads TGTGCCAGCAGTTTAGTGACTAGACGGGGGGACAATGAGCAGTTCTTC. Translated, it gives CASSLVTRRGDNEQFF.

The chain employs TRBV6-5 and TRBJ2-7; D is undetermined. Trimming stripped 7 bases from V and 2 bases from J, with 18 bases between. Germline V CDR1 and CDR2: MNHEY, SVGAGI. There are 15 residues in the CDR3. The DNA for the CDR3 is TGTGCCAGCACCCCCGGACGGAACCCCGCCTACGAGCAGTACTTC. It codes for CASTPGRNPAYEQYF.

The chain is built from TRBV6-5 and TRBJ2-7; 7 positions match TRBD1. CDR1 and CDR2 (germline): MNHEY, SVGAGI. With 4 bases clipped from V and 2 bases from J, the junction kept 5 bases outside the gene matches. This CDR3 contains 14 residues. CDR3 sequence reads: CASSFSGTAYEQYF. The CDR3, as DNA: TGTGCCAGCAGTTTTTCCGGGACAGCCTACGAGCAGTACTTC.

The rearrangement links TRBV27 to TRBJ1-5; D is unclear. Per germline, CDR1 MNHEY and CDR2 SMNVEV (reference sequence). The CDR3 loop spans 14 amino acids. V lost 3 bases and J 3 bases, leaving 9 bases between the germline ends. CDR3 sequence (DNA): TGTGCCAGCAGTTTTAGGAGCCCCAATCAGCCCCAGCATTTT. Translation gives CASSFRSPNQPQHF.

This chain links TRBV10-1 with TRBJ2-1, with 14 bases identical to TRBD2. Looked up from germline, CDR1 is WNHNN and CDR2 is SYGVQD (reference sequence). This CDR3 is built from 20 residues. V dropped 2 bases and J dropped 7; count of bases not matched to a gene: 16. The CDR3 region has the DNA TGCGCCAGCAGTGAGGAAAGTCCGGGACTAGCGGGAGTTGCTAAGAATGAGCAGTTCTTC. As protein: CASSEESPGLAGVAKNEQFF.

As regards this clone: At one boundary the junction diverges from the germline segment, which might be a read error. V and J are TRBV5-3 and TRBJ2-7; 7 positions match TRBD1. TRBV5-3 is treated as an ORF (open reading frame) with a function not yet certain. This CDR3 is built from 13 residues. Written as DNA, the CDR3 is TGTGCCAGCAGCTTCCGGGACAGCTACGAGCAGTACTTC. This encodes CASSFRDSYEQYF.

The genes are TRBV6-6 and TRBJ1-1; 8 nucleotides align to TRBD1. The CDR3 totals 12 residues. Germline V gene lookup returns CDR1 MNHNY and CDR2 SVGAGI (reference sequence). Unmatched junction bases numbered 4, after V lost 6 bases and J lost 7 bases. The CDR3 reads CASRKDRVEAFF. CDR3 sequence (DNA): TGTGCCAGCAGGAAGGACAGGGTTGAAGCTTTCTTT.

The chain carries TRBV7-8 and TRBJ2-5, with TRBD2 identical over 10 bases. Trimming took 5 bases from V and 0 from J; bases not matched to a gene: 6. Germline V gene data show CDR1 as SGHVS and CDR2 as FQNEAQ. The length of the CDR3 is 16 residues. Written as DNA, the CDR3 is TGTGCCAGCAGCCCCGGACTAGCGGCGTACCAAGAGACCCAGTACTTC. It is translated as CASSPGLAAYQETQYF.